This T cell receptor beta chain was retrieved from a study of chemoradiotherapy in HPV16-positive cancers. Overall study results and limits: The functional HPV-specific definition rests on just two HPV16-positive patients.

V dropped 4 bases and J dropped 4; count of bases not matched to a gene: 7. The CDR3 is 16 amino acids. The germline V gene has CDR1 LNHNV and CDR2 YYDKDF (reference sequence). For this clone: Antigen: not known.

The table came from immunoSEQ multiplex PCR; TCRdb's copy has only in-frame clones and leaves some out. The sample has under 750 clones; 70% to 80% are singletons. The starting material was tumor tissue, obtained from a patient who underwent chemoradiotherapy. The V call is TRBV15, the J call TRBJ2-5, with TRBD2 identical over 12 bases. The TCR originated in a human donor with HPV-associated anogenital cancer. The CDR3 protein is CATSTSGRVLGETQYF. The CDR3 DNA sequence: TGTGCCACCAGCACTAGCGGGAGGGTCTTAGGAGAGACCCAGTACTTC.